This paragraph covers one T cell receptor (beta chain) sequence. Trimming left V 6 bases short and J 7 bases short, with 17 bases between. The germline V gene has CDR1 SGHDT and CDR2 YYEEEE. The CDR3 contains 14 residues. This sample stems from a study of T cells in tumors after PD-1 blockade. Clones were read by immunoSEQ multiplex PCR, and TCRdb kept only the in-frame ones, dropping some. The sample lists 45,000 to 60,000 clones, more than 65% occurring once. This clonotype was sampled from a human donor with advanced basal cell or squamous cell carcinoma (not recorded which). The starting material was PBMCs, obtained before anti-PD-1 therapy. The chain joins TRBV5-6 to TRBJ2-1; D might be TRBD1 (6 bases). Written as DNA, the CDR3 is TGTGCCAGCACCCAAGGGGGTGACCGGAATGAGCAGTTCTTC. This encodes CASTQGGDRNEQFF.